Sequencing of this T cell receptor (beta chain) was carried out in a study of patients and donors after allogeneic stem cell transplantation. TCRdb reprocessed the RT-PCR reads with MiXCR, giving one entry per CDR3 protein. This sample has roughly 150,000 distinct CDR3 sequences, with 24% found just once. V dropped 4 bases and J dropped 10; count of bases not matched to a gene: 7. This CDR3 is 13 amino acids long. In germline, CDR1 is MNHNS, CDR2 SASEGT. This sequence was found in a human donor who was either an allogeneic HSCT recipient or a stem cell or donor lymphocyte infusion donor (not recorded which). It is not recorded whose cells these are; they may come from a transplant donor. The sequenced sample was blood, either unsorted or a sorted T cell fraction (not recorded which). The chain uses TRBV6-1 and TRBJ1-1; 9 positions match TRBD1. The chain's CDR3 is CASSVRDRVGAFF. The CDR3 bases are TGTGCCAGCAGTGTCCGGGACAGGGTCGGAGCTTTCTTT.